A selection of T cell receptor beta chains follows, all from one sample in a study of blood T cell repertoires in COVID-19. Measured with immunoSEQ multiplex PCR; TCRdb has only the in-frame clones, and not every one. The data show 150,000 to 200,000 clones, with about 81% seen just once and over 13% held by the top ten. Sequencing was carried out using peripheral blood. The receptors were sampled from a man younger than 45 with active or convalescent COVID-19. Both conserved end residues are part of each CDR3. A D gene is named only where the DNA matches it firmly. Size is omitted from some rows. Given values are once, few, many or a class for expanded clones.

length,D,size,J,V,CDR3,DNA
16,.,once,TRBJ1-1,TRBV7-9,CASSLGWGVEQTEAFF,TGTGCCAGCAGCTTAGGGTGGGGGGTTGAACAGACTGAAGCTTTCTTT
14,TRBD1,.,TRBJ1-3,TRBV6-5,CASSRTGSGNTIYF,TGTGCCAGCAGCCGGACAGGCTCTGGAAACACCATATATTTT
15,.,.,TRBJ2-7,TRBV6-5,CASSSAPQGSYEQYF,TGTGCCAGCAGTTCCGCCCCGCAGGGGTCCTACGAGCAGTACTTC
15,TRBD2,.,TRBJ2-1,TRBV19,CASSIDNRREREQFF,TGTGCCAGTAGTATAGATAATAGGCGGGAGCGAGAGCAGTTCTTC
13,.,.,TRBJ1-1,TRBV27,CASSWGTLTEAFF,TGTGCCAGCAGCTGGGGGACACTCACTGAAGCTTTCTTT
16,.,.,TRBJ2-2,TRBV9,CASSVAPGSSTGELFF,TGTGCCAGCAGCGTAGCTCCCGGGAGTTCCACCGGGGAGCTGTTTTTT
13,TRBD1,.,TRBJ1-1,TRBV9,CASRGTGATEAFF,TGTGCCAGCAGAGGGACAGGGGCCACTGAAGCTTTCTTT
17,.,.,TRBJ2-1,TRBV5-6,CASTLALAGGKGNEQFF,TGTGCCAGCACCTTGGCCCTGGCCGGGGGAAAGGGCAATGAGCAGTTCTTC
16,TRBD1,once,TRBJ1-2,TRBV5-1,CASSGDRGRADYGYTF,TGCGCCAGCAGCGGGGACAGGGGGCGAGCTGACTATGGCTACACCTTC
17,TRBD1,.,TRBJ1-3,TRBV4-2,CASSHGGTGNSGNTIYF,TGTGCCAGCAGCCACGGCGGGACAGGGAACTCTGGAAACACCATATATTTT
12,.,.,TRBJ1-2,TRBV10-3,CAISESAGGYTF,TGTGCCATCAGTGAGTCGGCAGGAGGCTACACCTTC
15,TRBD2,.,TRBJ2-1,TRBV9,CASSEAGGAYNEQFF,TGTGCCAGCAGCGAGGCCGGGGGGGCTTACAATGAGCAGTTCTTC
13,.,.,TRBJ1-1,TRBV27,CASSLGLNTEAFF,TGTGCCAGCAGTTTAGGCTTGAACACTGAAGCTTTCTTT
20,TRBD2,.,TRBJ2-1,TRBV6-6,CASSPGAGTSGPSSYNEQFF,TGTGCCAGCAGCCCGGGGGCGGGGACTAGCGGGCCAAGCTCCTACAATGAGCAGTTCTTC
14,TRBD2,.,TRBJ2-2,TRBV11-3,CASRSTSATGELFF,TGTGCCAGCAGGTCTACTAGCGCCACCGGGGAGCTGTTTTTT
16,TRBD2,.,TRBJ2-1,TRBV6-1,CASSESTSGSYNEQFF,TGTGCCAGCAGTGAAAGCACTAGCGGGAGCTACAATGAGCAGTTCTTC
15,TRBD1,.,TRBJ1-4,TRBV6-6,CASSSRDRVYEKLFF,TGTGCCAGCAGTTCCCGGGACAGGGTGTATGAAAAACTGTTTTTT
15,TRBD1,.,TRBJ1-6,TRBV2,CASSEDRGSNSPLHF,TGTGCCAGCAGTGAGGACAGGGGATCGAACTCACCCCTCCACTTT
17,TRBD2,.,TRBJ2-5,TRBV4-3,CASSQVTREGRQETQYF,TGCGCCAGCAGCCAAGTCACCCGGGAGGGCCGTCAAGAGACCCAGTACTTC
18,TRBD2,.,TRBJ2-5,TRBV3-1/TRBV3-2,CASSETSGGSISRETQYF,TGTGCCAGCAGCGAGACTAGCGGGGGGTCCATTTCCCGGGAGACCCAGTACTTC
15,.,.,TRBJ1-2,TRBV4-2,CASSQDRTANYGYTF,TGTGCCAGCAGCCAAGACCGGACAGCTAACTATGGCTACACCTTC
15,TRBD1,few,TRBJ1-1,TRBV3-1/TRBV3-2,CASSHLGQGNAEAFF,TGTGCCAGCAGCCACCTGGGACAGGGTAATGCTGAAGCTTTCTTT
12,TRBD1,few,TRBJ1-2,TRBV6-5,CASSYAGGGYTF,TGTGCCAGCAGTTACGCAGGGGGAGGCTACACCTTC